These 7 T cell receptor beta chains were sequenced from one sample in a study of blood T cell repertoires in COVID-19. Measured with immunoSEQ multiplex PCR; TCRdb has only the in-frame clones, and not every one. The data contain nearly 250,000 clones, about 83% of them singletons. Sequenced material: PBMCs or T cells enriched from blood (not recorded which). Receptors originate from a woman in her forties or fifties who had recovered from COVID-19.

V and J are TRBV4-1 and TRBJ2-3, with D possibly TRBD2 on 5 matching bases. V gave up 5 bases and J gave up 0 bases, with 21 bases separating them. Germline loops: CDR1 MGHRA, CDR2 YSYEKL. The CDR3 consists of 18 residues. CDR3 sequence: CASSEVIRDFVSTDTQYF. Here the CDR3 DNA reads TGCGCCAGCAGCGAAGTAATTCGGGATTTTGTGAGCACAGATACGCAGTATTTT.

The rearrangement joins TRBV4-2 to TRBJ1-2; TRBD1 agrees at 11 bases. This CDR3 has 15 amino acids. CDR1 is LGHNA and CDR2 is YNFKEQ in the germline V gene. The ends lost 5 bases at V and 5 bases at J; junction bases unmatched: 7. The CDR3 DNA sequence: TGTGCCAGCAGCGAAAGGGGGACAGGGGGGTATGGCTACACCTTC. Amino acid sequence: CASSERGTGGYGYTF.

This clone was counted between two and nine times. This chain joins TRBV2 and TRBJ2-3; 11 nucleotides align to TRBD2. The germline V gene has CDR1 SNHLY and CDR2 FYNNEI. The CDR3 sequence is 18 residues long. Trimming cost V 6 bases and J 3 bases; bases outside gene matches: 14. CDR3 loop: CASRDFLAGGDLTDTQYF. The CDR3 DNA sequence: TGTGCCAGCAGAGACTTCCTAGCGGGAGGAGACCTAACAGATACGCAGTATTTT.

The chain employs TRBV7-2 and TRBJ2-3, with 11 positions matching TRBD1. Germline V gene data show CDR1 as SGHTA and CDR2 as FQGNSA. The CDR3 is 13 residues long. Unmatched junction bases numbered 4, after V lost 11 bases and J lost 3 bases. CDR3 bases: TGTGCCGCTCGGGACAGGGGGACAGATACGCAGTATTTT. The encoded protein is CAARDRGTDTQYF.

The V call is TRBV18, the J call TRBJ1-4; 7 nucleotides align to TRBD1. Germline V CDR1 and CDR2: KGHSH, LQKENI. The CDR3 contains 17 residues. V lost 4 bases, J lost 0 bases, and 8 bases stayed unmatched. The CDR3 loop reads CASSRQGSGATNEKLFF. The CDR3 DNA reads TGTGCCAGCTCACGACAGGGATCCGGAGCAACTAATGAAAAACTGTTTTTT.

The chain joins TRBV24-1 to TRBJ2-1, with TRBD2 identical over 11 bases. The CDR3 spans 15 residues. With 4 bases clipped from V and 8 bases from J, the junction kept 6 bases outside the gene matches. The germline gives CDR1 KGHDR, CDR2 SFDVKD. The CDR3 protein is CATSDLAGGLDEQFF. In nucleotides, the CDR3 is TGTGCCACCAGTGACCTAGCGGGGGGCCTCGATGAGCAGTTCTTC.

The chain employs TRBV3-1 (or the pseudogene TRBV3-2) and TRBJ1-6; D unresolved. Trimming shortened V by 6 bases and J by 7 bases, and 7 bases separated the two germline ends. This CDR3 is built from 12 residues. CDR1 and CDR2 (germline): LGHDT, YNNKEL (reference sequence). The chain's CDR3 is CASSELNSPLHF. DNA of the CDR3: TGTGCCAGCAGTGAGTTGAATTCACCCCTCCACTTT.